This TCR beta chain was found in a study of cytomegalovirus exposure and HLA in healthy donors. Turning to the study itself: In terms of ancestry, the Caucasian-associated cluster contained roughly 80% of the 350 to 450 genotyped donors.

Use of 60 Vbeta and 13 Jbeta primers characterized the PCR. Produced via immunoSEQ multiplex PCR; TCRdb's table is partial and in-frame only. The sample shows about 140,000 clones, 60% to 85% of them seen only once. As concerns this clone: Its matching antigen is unknown.

The V and J ends lost 2 bases and 9 bases, in that order; junction bases with no gene match: 5. This CDR3 region has 16 residues. CDR1 is SGHTA, CDR2 FQGNSA, per germline. Study outcomes and limitations: The study reported that TCR beta sequences accurately predicted HLA-A and HLA-B alleles in most subjects. TCR beta V segments were, for the most part, productive about 87% or about 30% of the time in an earlier analysis.

The sequenced sample was PBMCs. The origin of this receptor is a man aged 18 to 30 in good health and CMV-seronegative. The V gene is TRBV7-2, the J gene TRBJ2-1; the match to TRBD2 covers 15 bases. The CDR3 DNA reads TGTGCCAGCAGCTTAAGGCGGACTAGCGGGGGGGGTGAGCAGTTCTTC. Translation: CASSLRRTSGGGEQFF.